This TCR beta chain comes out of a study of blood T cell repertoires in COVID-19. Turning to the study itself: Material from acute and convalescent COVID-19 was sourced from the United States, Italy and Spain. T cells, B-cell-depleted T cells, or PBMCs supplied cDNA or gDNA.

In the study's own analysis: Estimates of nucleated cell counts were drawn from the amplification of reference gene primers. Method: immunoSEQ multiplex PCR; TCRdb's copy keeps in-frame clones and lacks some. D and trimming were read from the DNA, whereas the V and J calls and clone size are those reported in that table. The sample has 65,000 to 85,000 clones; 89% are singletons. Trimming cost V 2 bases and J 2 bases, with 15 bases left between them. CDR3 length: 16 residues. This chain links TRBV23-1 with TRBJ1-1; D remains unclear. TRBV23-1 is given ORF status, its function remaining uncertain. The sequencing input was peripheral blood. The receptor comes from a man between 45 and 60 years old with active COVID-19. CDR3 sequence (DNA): TGCGCCAGCAGTCAACCCGGCGGCGCGGGAAACACTGAAGCTTTCTTT. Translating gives CASSQPGGAGNTEAFF.